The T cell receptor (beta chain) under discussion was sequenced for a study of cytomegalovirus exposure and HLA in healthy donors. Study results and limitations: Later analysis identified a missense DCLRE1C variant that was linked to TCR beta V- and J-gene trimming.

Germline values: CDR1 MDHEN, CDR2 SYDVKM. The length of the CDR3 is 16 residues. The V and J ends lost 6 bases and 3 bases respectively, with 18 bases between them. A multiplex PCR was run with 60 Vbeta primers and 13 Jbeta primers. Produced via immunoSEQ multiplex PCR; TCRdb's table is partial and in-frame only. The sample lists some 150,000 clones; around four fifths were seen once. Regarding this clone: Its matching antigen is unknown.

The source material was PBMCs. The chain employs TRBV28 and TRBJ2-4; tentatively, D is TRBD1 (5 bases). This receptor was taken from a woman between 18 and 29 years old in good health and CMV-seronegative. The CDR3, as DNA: TGTGCCAGCAGGCGAATCTTTGGGCAGGGCAAAAACATTCAGTACTTC. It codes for CASRRIFGQGKNIQYF.